The rows below give T cell receptor beta chains drawn from one sample of a study of shared clonotypes between healthy human individuals. Assay used: immunoSEQ multiplex PCR; TCRdb lists only in-frame clones, some missing. The table includes 2 million to 2.5 million clones, approximately 93% detected once. Sample: naive CD4+ T cells from PBMCs. The source of these receptors is a man aged 18 to 29 in good health. Some clones in this sample may be carry-over from other donors' samples. Both conserved end residues are part of each CDR3. Each record gives: D gene, V gene, J gene, CDR3 length, clone size, CDR3 protein, CDR3 DNA. A D gene is named only where the DNA matches it firmly. Clone size, where shown, is once, few, many, or a class for clones that have expanded.

TRBD1,TRBV15,TRBJ2-7,15,few,CATSREHRTGYEQYF,TGTGCCACCAGCAGAGAACACAGGACAGGCTACGAGCAGTACTTC
TRBD1,TRBV28,TRBJ1-2,17,NA,CASRGGTGDYSNYGYTF,TGTGCCAGCAGGGGAGGGACAGGGGATTATTCTAACTATGGCTACACCTTC
TRBD2,TRBV18,TRBJ2-5,16,NA,CASSPPGLASKETQYF,TGTGCCAGCTCACCACCGGGACTAGCGTCGAAAGAGACCCAGTACTTC
NA,TRBV7-9,TRBJ2-7,11,NA,CASSPLLEQYF,TGTGCCAGCAGCCCCCTTCTCGAGCAGTACTTC
NA,TRBV29-1,TRBJ1-2,13,NA,CSVEMVVGYGYTF,TGCAGCGTTGAAATGGTGGTAGGCTATGGCTACACCTTC
NA,TRBV25-1,TRBJ1-3,16,NA,CASSELGRGSGNTIYF,TGTGCCAGCAGTGAATTGGGGCGCGGATCTGGAAACACCATATATTTT
NA,TRBV12-5,TRBJ2-5,13,once,CASGSSAQETQYF,TGTGCTAGTGGTTCCTCCGCGCAAGAGACCCAGTACTTC
NA,TRBV6-5,TRBJ1-2,16,NA,CASSYSPGGLLYGYTF,TGTGCCAGCAGTTACTCTCCGGGGGGCCTTCTCTATGGCTACACCTTC
TRBD1,TRBV19,TRBJ1-2,13,NA,CASSIAPDRAYTF,TGTGCCAGTAGTATCGCACCGGACAGGGCTTACACCTTC
NA,TRBV5-6,TRBJ1-2,14,NA,CASSLGSVFYGYTF,TGTGCCAGCAGCTTGGGGTCGGTTTTCTATGGCTACACCTTC
NA,TRBV7-3,TRBJ1-2,14,NA,CASSSREDDYGYTF,TGTGCCAGCAGCAGCAGGGAAGACGACTATGGCTACACCTTC
NA,TRBV5-8,TRBJ2-7,13,NA,CASSLAGTREQYF,TGTGCCAGCAGCTTGGCGGGGACCCGCGAGCAGTACTTC
NA,TRBV11-3,TRBJ2-7,14,NA,CASSSRDKTGEQYF,TGTGCCAGCAGCTCTCGGGACAAAACTGGGGAGCAGTACTTC
TRBD1,TRBV5-6,TRBJ2-2,14,once,CASSLQGSPGELFF,TGTGCCAGCAGCTTACAGGGGTCACCCGGGGAGCTGTTTTTT
TRBD2,TRBV9,TRBJ2-7,15,NA,CASSSRAGESYEQYF,TGTGCCAGCAGCTCCCGAGCGGGAGAATCCTACGAGCAGTACTTC
NA,TRBV11-2,TRBJ1-1,15,NA,CASSLDPGRVTEAFF,TGTGCCAGCAGCTTAGATCCGGGGCGGGTCACTGAAGCTTTCTTT
TRBD1,TRBV5-1,TRBJ2-7,14,NA,CASSRDRGLYEQYF,TGCGCCAGCAGCAGGGACAGGGGGCTTTACGAGCAGTACTTC
NA,TRBV4-1,TRBJ2-7,16,NA,CASSQPSRGGFYEQYF,TGCGCCAGCAGCCAACCCTCGCGGGGCGGTTTTTACGAGCAGTACTTC
TRBD2,TRBV7-8,TRBJ2-1,16,NA,CASSLGSGASYNEQFF,TGTGCCAGCAGCTTAGGTAGCGGGGCTTCCTACAATGAGCAGTTCTTC
NA,TRBV2,TRBJ1-2,14,NA,CASSPPQGIRGYTF,TGTGCCAGCAGTCCCCCTCAGGGGATTCGGGGCTACACCTTC
TRBD2,TRBV9,TRBJ2-5,16,once,CASSARGGAGGETQYF,TGTGCCAGCAGCGCCCGAGGGGGGGCGGGAGGAGAGACCCAGTACTTC
TRBD1,TRBV19,TRBJ1-5,14,once,CASTWTGGYQPQHF,TGTGCCAGTACTTGGACAGGGGGCTATCAGCCCCAGCATTTT
NA,TRBV7-2,TRBJ1-5,15,NA,CASSLQRGANQPQHF,TGTGCCAGCAGCTTACAACGAGGGGCCAATCAGCCCCAGCATTTT
NA,TRBV28,TRBJ1-2,14,NA,CASSPKGPNYGYTF,TGTGCCAGCAGCCCCAAGGGACCTAACTATGGCTACACCTTC
TRBD2,TRBV28,TRBJ2-5,17,NA,CASSSSRASGYQETQYF,TGTGCCAGCAGTTCTTCCCGGGCTAGCGGGTACCAAGAGACCCAGTACTTC
NA,TRBV28,TRBJ2-4,15,NA,CASSDTSAAKNIQYF,TGTGCCAGCAGCGACACCTCTGCCGCCAAAAACATTCAGTACTTC
NA,TRBV4-1,TRBJ1-2,16,NA,CASSPPVAGGGYGYTF,TGCGCCAGCAGCCCCCCTGTGGCGGGGGGCGGCTATGGCTACACCTTC
TRBD2,TRBV19,TRBJ2-3,17,NA,CASSSRTSGRVRDTQYF,TGTGCCAGTAGTAGTCGGACTAGCGGGAGGGTCAGAGATACGCAGTATTTT
TRBD1,TRBV6-5,TRBJ2-7,12,NA,CASRDSPYEQYF,TGTGCCAGCCGGGACAGTCCCTACGAGCAGTACTTC
TRBD2,TRBV5-4,TRBJ2-2,17,NA,CASSSLAGGSYTGELFF,TGTGCCAGCAGCTCATTAGCGGGAGGTTCGTACACCGGGGAGCTGTTTTTT
NA,TRBV5-1,TRBJ2-2,15,NA,CASRSHSGNTGELFF,TGCGCCAGCAGGAGTCATAGCGGGAACACCGGGGAGCTGTTTTTT